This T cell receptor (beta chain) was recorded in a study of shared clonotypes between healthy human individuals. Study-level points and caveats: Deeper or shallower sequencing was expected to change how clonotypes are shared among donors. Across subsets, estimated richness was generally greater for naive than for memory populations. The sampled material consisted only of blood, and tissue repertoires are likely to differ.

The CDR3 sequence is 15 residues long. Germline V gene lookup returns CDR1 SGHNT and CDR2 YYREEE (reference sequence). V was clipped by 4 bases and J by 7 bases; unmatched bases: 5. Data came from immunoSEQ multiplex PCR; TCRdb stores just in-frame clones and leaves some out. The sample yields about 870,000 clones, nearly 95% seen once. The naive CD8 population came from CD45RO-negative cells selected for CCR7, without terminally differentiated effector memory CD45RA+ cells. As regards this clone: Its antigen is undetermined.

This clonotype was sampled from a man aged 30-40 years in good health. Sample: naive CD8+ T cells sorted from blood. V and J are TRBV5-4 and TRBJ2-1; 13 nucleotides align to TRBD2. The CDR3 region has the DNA TGTGCCAGCAGCGGACTAGCGGGAGCTCAAAATGAGCAGTTCTTC. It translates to CASSGLAGAQNEQFF.